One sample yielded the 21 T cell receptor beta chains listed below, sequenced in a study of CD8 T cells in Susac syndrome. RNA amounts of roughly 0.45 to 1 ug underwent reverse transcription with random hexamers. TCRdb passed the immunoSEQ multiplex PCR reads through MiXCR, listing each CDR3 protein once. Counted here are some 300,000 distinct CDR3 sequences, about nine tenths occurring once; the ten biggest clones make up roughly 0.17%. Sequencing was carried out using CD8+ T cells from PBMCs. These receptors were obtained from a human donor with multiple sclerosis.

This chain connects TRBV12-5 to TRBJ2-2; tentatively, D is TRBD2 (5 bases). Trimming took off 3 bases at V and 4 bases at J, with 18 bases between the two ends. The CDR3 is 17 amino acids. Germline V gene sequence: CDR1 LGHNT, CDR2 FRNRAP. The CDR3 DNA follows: TGTGCTAGTGGTTTCGTCGCCAGTGCGGGTTCCACCGGGGAGCTGTTTTTT. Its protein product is CASGFVASAGSTGELFF.

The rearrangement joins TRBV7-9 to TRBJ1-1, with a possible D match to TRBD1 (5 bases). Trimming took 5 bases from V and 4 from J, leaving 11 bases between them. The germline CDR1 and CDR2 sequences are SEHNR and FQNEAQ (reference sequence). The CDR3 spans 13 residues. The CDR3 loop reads CASSPREATEAFF. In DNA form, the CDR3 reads TGTGCCAGCAGCCCCAGGGAAGCCACTGAAGCTTTCTTT.

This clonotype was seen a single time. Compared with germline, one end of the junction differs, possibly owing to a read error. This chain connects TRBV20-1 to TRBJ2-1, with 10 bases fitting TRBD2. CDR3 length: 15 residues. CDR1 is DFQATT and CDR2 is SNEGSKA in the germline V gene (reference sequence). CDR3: CSARPLAGDYNEKFF. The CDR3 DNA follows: TGCAGTGCTAGACCTCTAGCGGGAGACTACAATGAGAAGTTCTTC.

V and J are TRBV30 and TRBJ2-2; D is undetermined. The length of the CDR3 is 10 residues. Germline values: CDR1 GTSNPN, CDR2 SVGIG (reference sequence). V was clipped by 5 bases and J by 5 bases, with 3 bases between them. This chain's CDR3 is CAWGTGELFF. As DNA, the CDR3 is TGTGCCTGGGGAACCGGGGAGCTGTTTTTT.

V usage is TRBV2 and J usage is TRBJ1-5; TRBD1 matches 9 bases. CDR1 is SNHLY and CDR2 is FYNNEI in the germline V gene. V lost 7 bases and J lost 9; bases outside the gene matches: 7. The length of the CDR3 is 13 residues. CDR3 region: CASTGTGPGPQHF. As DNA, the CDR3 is TGTGCCAGCACCGGGACAGGGCCCGGGCCCCAGCATTTT. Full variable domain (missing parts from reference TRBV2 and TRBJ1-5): EPEVTQTPSHQVTQMGQEVILRCVPISNHLYFYWYRQILGQKVEFLVSFYNNEISEKSEIFDDQFSVERPDGSNFTLKIRSTKLEDSAMYFCASTGTGPGPQHFGDGTRLSIL.

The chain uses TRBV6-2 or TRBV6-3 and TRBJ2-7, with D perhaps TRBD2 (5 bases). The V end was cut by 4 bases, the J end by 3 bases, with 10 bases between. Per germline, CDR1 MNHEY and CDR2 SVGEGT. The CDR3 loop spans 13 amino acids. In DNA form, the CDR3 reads TGTGCCAGCAGTTCCTTCGGGAACTACGAGCAGTACTTC. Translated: CASSSFGNYEQYF.

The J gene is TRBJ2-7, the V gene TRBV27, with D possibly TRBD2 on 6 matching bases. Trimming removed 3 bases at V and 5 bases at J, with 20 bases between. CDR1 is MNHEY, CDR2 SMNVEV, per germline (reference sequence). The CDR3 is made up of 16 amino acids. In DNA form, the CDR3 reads TGTGCCAGCAGTTTGATTAAGTTCGGGGGAATTGACGAGCAGTACTTC. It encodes CASSLIKFGGIDEQYF.

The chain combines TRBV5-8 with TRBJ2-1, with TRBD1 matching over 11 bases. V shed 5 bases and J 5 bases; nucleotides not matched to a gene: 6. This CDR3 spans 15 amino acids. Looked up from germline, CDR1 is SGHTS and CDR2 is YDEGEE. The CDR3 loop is CASSFGTGGNNEQFF. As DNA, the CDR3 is TGTGCCAGCAGTTTCGGGACAGGGGGTAACAATGAGCAGTTCTTC.

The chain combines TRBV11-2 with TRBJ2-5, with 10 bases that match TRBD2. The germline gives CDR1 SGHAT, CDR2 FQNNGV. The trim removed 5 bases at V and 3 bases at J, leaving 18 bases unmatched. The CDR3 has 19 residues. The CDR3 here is CASSLLSLRRLAGEETQYF. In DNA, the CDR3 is TGTGCCAGCAGCCTACTGTCCCTCCGGCGTCTAGCGGGGGAAGAGACCCAGTACTTC.

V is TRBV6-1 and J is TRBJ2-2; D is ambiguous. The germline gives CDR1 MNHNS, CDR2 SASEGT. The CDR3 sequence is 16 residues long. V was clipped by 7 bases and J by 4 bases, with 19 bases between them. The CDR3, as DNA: TGTGCCAGCACCCCCCTCACAGACGTCTTCACCGGGGAGCTGTTTTTT. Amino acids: CASTPLTDVFTGELFF.

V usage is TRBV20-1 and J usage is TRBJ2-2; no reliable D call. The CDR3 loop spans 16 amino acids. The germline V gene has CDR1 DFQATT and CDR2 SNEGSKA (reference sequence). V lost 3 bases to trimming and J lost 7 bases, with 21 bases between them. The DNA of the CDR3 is TGCAGTGCTAGCGACGGGCGCGACGGACCCGACGGGGAGCTGTTTTTT. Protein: CSASDGRDGPDGELFF.

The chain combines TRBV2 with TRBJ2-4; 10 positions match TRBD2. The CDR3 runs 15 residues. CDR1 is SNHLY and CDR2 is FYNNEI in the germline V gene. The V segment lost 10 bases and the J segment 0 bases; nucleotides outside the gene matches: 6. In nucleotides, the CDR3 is TGTGCCACCTGGACTAGCGGAATAGCCAAAAACATTCAGTACTTC. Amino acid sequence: CATWTSGIAKNIQYF.

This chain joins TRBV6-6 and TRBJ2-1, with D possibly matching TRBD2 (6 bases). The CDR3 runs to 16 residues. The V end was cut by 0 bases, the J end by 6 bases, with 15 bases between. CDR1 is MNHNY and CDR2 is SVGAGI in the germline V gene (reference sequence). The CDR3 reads CASSYSRAGSRNEQFF. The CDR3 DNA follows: TGTGCCAGCAGTTACTCACGGGCGGGGAGTCGCAATGAGCAGTTCTTC.

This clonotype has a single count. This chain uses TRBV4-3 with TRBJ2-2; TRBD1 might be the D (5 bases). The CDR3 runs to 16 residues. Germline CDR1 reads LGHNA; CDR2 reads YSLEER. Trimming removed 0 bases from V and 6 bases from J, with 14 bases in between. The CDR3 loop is CASSQENYLGPGELFF. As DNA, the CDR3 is TGCGCCAGCAGCCAAGAAAATTACTTGGGGCCCGGGGAGCTGTTTTTT.

The CDR3 reads CASSFGQQNIQYF. CDR3 nucleotide sequence: TGTGCCAGCAGCTTCGGGCAGCAAAACATTCAGTACTTC. This chain links TRBV5-6 with TRBJ2-4; D ambiguous. The germline gives CDR1 SGHDT, CDR2 YYEEEE. This CDR3 has 13 amino acids. Between the trimmed V and J ends, which lost 2 bases and 5 bases, there was a span of 8 bases.

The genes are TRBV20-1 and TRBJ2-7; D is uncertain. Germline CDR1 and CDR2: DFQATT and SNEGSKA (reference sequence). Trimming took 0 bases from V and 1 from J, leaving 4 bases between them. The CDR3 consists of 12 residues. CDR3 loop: CSAREGSYEQYF. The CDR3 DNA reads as TGCAGTGCTAGAGAGGGGTCCTACGAGCAGTACTTC.

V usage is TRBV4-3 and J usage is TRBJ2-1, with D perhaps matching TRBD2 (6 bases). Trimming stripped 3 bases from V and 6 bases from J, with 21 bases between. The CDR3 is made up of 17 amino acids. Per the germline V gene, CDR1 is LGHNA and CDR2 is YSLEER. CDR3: CASSHPNPTRTFNEQFF. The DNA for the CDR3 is TGCGCCAGCAGCCATCCCAACCCGACTAGGACGTTCAATGAGCAGTTCTTC.

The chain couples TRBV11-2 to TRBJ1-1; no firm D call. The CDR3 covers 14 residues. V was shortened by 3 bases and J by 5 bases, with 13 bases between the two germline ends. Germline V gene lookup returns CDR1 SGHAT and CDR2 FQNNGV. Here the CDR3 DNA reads TGTGCCAGCAGCTTGGGCAGTACGAGGACTGAAGCTTTCTTT. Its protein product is CASSLGSTRTEAFF. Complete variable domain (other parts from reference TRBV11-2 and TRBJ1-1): EAGVAQSPRYKIIEKRQSVAFWCNPISGHATLYWYQQILGQGPKLLIQFQNNGVVDDSQLPKDRFSAERLKGVDSTLKIQPAKLEDSAVYLCASSLGSTRTEAFFGQGTRLTVV.

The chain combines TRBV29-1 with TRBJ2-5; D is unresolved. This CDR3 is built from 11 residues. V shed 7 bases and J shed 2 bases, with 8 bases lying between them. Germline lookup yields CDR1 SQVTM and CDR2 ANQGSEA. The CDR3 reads CSAVEQETQYF. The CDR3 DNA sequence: TGCAGCGCCGTAGAGCAAGAGACCCAGTACTTC.

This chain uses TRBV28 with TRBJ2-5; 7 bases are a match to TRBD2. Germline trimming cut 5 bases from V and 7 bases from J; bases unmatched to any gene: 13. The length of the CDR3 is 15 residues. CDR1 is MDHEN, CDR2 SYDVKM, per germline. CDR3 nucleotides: TGTGCCAGCAGTACGGGGGGACCCTCGAGTGGGACCCAGTACTTC. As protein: CASSTGGPSSGTQYF.

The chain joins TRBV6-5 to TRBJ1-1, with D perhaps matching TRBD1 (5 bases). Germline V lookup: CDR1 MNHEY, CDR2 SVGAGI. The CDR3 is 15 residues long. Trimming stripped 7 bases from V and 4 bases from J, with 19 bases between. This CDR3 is CASIQGRDGRTEAFF. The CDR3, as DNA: TGTGCCAGCATCCAGGGCAGGGATGGGCGCACTGAAGCTTTCTTT.